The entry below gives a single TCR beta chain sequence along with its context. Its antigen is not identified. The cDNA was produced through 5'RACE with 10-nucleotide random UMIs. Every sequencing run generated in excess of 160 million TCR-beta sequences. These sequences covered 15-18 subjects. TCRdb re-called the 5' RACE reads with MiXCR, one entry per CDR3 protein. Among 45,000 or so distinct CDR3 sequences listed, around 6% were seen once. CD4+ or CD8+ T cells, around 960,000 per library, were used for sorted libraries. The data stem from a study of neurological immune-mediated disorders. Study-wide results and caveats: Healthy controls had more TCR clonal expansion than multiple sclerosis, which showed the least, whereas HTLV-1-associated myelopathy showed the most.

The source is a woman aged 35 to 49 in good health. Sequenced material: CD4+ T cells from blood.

The CDR3 loop reads CASKIAVGDTQYF. CDR3 DNA: TGTGCCAGCAAAATCGCGGTTGGGGATACGCAGTATTTT. The chain is built from TRBV6-5 and TRBJ2-3; no clear D gene. V was cut by 7 bases and J by 6 bases, with 14 bases left in between. CDR3 size: 13 residues. Germline V gives CDR1 MNHEY, CDR2 SVGAGI.